The T cell receptor (beta chain) described here comes from a study of blood T cells in healthy people across ages. Study details: Through template switching, about one barcoded beta molecule was captured per two T cells, as measured in model experiments. General study results and limits: Naive CD4+ cells and diversity were both higher in long-lived donors than in aged donors.

With a J-beta primer mix and a sample-barcoded 5' primer, a second PCR ran 7 to 11 cycles. Each cDNA molecule was tagged by a template-switch adaptor that had 12 random nucleotides. MiXCR was run by TCRdb on the 5' RACE reads, yielding one entry per CDR3 protein. The sample includes roughly 1.5 million distinct CDR3 sequences, under 55% of them seen just once. A remark on this clonotype: Antigen: not known.

Trimming removed 6 bases from V and 8 bases from J, with 16 bases in between. The CDR3 has 13 residues. Looked up from germline, CDR1 is SNHLY and CDR2 is FYNNEI. Approximately 9 milliliters was the volume of peripheral blood drawn from each donor. This sequence originates from a young woman in good health. The sample comprised blood. The chain couples TRBV2 to TRBJ1-2; the D gene is possibly TRBD1 (5 bases). The CDR3 sequence is CASRLKGVNGYTF. The CDR3 DNA reads as TGTGCCAGCAGGTTGAAAGGGGTTAACGGCTACACCTTC.